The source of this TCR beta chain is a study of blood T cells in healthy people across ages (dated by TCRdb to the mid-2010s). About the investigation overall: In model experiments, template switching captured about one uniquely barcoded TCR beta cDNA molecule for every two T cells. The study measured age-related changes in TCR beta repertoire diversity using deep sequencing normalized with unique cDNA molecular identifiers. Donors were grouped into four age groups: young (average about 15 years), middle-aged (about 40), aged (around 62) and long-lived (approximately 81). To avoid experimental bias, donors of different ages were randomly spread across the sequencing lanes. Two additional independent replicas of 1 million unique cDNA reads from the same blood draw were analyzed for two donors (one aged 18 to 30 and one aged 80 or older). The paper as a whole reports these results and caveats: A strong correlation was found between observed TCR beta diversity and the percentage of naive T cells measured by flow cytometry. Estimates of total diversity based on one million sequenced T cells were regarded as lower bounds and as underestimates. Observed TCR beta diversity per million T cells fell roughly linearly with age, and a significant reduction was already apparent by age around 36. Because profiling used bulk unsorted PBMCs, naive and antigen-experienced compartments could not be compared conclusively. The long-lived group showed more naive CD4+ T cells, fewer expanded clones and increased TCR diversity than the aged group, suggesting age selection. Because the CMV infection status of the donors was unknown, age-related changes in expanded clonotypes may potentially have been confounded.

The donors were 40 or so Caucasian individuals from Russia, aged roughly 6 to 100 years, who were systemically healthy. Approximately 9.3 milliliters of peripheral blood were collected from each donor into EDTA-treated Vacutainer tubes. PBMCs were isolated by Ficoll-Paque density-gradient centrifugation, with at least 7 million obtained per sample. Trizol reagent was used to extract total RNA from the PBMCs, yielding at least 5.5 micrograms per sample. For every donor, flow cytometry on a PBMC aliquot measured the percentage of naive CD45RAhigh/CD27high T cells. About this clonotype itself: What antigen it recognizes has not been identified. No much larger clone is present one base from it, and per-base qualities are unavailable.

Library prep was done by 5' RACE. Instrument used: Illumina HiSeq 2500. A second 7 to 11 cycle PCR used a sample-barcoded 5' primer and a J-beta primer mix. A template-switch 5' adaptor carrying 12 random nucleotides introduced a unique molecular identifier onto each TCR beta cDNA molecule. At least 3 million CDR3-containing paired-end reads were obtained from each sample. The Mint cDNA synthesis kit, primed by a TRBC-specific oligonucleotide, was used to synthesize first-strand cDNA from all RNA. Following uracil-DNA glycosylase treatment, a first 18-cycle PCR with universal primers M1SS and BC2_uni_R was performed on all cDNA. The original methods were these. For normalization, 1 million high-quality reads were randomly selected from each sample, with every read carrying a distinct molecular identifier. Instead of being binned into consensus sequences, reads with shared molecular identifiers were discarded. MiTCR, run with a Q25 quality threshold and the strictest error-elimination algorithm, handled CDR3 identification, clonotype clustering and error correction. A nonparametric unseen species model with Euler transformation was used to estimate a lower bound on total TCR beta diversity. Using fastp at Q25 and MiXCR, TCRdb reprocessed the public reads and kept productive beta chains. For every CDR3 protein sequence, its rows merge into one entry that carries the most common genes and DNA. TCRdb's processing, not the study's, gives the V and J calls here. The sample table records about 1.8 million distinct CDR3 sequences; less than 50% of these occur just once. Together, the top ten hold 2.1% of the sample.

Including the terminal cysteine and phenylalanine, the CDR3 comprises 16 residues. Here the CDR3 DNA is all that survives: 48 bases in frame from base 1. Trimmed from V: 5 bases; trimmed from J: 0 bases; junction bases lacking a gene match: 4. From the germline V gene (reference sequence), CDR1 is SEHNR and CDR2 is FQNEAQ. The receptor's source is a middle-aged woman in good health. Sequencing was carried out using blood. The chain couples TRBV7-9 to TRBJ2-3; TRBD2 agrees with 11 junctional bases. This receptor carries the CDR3 CASSEGLAASTDTQYF. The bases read TGTGCCAGCAGCGAGGGACTAGCGGCTAGCACAGATACGCAGTATTTT. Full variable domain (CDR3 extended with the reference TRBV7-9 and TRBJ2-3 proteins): DTGVSQNPRHKITKRGQNVTFRCDPISEHNRLYWYRQTLGQGPEFLTYFQNEAQLEKSRLLSDRFSAERPKGSFSTLEIQRTEQGDSAMYLCASSEGLAASTDTQYFGPGTRLTVL.